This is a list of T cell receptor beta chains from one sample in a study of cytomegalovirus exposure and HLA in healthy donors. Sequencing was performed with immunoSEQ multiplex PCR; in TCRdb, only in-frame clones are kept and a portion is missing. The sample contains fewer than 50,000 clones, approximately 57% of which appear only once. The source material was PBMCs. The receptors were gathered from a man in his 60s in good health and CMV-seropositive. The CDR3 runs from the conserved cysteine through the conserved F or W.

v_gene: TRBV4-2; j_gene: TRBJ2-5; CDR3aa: CATSGASGLQETQYF
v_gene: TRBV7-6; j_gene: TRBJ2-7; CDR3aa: CASSLGPGSGRNEQYF
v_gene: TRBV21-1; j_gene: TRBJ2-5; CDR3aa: CASSAKRESGSRETQYF
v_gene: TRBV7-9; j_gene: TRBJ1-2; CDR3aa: CASSAPRGGYTF
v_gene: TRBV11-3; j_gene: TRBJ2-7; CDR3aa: CASSTGQGSYEQYF
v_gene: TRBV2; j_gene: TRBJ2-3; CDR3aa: CATRPGLAGGASTDTQYF
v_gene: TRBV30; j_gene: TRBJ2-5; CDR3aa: CAWSRTGGQETQYF
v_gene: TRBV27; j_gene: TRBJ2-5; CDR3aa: CASSRLTGLQETQYF
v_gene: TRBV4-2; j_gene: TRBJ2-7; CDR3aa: CASSQATGEYEQYF
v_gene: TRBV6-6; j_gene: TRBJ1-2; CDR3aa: CASQQAPSNYGYTF
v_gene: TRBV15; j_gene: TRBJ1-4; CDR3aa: CATSRSSRGFSEKLFF
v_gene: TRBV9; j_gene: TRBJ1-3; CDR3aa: CASSTTVSSGNTIYF
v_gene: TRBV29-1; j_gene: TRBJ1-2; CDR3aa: CSVALRRESYGYTF
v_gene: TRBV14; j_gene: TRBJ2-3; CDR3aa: CASSQDRARRDRGTDTQYF
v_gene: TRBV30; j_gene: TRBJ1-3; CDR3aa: CAWSVRDTSGNTIYF
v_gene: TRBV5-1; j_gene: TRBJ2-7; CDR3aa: CASSLASGTSGRELGIEQYF
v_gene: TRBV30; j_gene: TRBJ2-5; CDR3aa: CAWSTSGRETQYF
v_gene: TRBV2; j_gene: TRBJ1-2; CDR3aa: CASSPIQGVGYTF
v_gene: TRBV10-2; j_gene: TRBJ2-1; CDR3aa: CASTPEREKGYNEQFF